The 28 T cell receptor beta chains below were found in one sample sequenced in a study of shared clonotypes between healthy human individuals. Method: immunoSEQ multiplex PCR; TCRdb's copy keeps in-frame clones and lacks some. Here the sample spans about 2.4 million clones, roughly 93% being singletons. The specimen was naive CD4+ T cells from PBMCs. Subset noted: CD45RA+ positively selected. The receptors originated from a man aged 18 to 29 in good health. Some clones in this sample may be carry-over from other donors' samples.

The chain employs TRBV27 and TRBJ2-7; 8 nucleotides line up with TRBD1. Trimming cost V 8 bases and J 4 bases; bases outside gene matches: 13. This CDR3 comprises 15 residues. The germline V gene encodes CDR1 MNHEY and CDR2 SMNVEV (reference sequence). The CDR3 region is CASGGDRQGSYEQYF. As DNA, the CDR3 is TGTGCCAGCGGCGGCGACCGACAGGGGAGTTACGAGCAGTACTTC.

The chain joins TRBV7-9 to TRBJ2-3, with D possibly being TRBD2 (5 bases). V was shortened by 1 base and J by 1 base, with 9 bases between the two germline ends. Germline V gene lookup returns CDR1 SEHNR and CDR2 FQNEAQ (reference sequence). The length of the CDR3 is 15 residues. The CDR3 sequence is CASSLGTRGTDTQYF. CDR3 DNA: TGTGCCAGCAGCTTAGGCACTAGGGGCACAGATACGCAGTATTTT.

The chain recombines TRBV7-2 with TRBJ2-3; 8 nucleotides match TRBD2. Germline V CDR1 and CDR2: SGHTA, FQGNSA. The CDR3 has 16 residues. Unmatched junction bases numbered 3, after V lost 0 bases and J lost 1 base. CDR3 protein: CASSLAGTRGTDTQYF. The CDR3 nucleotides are TGTGCCAGCAGCTTAGCGGGGACTAGGGGCACAGATACGCAGTATTTT.

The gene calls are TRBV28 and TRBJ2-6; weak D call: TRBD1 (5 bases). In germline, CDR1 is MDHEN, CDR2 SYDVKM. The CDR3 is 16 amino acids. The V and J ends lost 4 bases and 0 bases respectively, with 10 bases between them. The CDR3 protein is CASSSPGNSGANVLTF. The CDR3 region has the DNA TGTGCCAGCAGTTCCCCAGGGAACTCTGGGGCCAACGTCCTGACTTTC.

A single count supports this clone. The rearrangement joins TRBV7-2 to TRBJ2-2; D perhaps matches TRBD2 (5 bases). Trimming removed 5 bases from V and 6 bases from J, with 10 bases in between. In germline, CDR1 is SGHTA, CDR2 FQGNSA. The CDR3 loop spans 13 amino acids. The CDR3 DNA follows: TGTGCCAGCAGCCCGAGGGAAGCCGGGGAGCTGTTTTTT. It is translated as CASSPREAGELFF.

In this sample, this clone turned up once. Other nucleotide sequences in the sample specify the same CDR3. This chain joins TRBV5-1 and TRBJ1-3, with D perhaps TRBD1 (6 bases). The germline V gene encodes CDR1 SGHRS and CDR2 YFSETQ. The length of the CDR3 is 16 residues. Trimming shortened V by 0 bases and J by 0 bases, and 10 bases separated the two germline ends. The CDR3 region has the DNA TGCGCCAGCAGCTTGGCGGGACACTTCTCTGGAAACACCATATATTTT. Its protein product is CASSLAGHFSGNTIYF. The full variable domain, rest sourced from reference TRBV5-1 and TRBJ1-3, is KAGVTQTPRYLIKTRGQQVTLSCSPISGHRSVSWYQQTPGQGLQFLFEYFSETQRNKGNFPGRFSGRQFSNSRSEMNVSTLELGDSALYLCASSLAGHFSGNTIYFGEGSWLTVV.

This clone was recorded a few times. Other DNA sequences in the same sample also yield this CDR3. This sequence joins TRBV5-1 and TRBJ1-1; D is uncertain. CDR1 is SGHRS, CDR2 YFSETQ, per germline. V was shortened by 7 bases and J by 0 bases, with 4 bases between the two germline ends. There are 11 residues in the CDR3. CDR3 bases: TGCGCCAGCTCGATGAACACTGAAGCTTTCTTT. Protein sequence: CASSMNTEAFF.

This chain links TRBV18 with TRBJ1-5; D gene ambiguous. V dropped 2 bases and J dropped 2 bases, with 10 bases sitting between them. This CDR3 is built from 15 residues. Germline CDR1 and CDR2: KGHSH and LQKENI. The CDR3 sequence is CASSPNDWGNQPQHF. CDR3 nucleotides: TGTGCCAGCTCACCAAACGACTGGGGCAATCAGCCCCAGCATTTT. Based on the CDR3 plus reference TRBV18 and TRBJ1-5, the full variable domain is NAGVMQNPRHLVRRRGQEARLRCSPMKGHSHVYWYRQLPEEGLKFMVYLQKENIIDESGMPKERFSAEFPKEGPSILRIQQVVRGDSAAYFCASSPNDWGNQPQHFGDGTRLSIL.

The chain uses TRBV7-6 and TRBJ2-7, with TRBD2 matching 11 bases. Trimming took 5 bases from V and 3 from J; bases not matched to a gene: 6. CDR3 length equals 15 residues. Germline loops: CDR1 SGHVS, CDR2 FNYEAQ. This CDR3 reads CASSAGTSGVYEQYF. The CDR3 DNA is TGTGCCAGCAGCGCCGGGACTAGCGGCGTCTACGAGCAGTACTTC.

The CDR3 loop is CASSLGGSFSGANVLTF. Here the CDR3 DNA reads TGTGCCAGCAGTTTGGGGGGCTCCTTCTCTGGGGCCAACGTCCTGACTTTC. V is TRBV28 and J is TRBJ2-6, with D perhaps TRBD1 or TRBD2 (6 bases each). V dropped 3 bases and J dropped 0 bases, with 12 bases sitting between them. The germline V gene has CDR1 MDHEN and CDR2 SYDVKM. This CDR3 spans 17 amino acids.

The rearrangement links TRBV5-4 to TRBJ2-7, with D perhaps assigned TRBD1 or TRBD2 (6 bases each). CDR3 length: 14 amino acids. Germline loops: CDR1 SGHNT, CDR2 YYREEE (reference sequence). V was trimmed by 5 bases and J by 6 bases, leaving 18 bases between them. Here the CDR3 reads CASSPARGRSEQYF. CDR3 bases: TGTGCCAGCAGTCCGGCTCGGGGGCGGTCCGAGCAGTACTTC.

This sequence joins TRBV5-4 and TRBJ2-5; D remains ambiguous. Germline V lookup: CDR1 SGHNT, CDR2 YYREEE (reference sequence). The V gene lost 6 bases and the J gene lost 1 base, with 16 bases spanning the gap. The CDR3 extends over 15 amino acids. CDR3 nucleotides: TGTGCCAGCACTCAAGAGCCGGGCCCCCAAGAGACCCAGTACTTC. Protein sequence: CASTQEPGPQETQYF.

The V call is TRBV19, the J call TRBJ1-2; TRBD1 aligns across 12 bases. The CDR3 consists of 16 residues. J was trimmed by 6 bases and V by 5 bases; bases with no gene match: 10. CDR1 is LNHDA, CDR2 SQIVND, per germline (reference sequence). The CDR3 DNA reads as TGTGCCAGTAGTGGCCGGGACAGGGGGCACATCCATGGCTACACCTTC. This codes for CASSGRDRGHIHGYTF. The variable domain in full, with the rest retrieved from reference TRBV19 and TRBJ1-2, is DGGITQSPKYLFRKEGQNVTLSCEQNLNHDAMYWYRQDPGQGLRLIYYSQIVNDFQKGDIAEGYSVSREKKESFPLTVTSAQKNPTAFYLCASSGRDRGHIHGYTFGSGTRLTVV.

CDR3: CASSEWWAGTSNQPQHF. In DNA, the CDR3 is TGTGCCAGCAGTGAATGGTGGGCAGGGACTAGCAATCAGCCCCAGCATTTT. The genes are TRBV2 and TRBJ1-5; tentatively, D is TRBD1 (5 bases). The V end was cut by 2 bases, the J end by 0 bases, with 14 bases between. The CDR3 is made up of 17 amino acids. Germline CDR1 reads SNHLY; CDR2 reads FYNNEI.

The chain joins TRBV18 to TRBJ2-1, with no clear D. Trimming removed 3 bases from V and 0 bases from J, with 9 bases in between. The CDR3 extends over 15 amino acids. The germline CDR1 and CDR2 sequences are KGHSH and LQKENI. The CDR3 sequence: CASSPTQSSYNEQFF. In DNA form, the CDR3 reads TGTGCCAGCTCACCTACCCAAAGCTCCTACAATGAGCAGTTCTTC.

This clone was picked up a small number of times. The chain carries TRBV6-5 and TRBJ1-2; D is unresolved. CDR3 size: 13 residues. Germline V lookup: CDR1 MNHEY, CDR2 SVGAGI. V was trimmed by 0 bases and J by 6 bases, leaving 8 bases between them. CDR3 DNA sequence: TGTGCCAGCAGTTACTCGTCAGTCCATGGCTACACCTTC. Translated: CASSYSSVHGYTF.

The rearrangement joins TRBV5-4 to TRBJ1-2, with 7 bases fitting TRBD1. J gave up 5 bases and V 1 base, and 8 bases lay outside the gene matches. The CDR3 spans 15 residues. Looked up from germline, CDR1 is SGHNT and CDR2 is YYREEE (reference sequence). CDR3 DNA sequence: TGTGCCAGCAGCTTGTTAGGGGGCCCAATTTATGGCTACACCTTC. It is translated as CASSLLGGPIYGYTF.

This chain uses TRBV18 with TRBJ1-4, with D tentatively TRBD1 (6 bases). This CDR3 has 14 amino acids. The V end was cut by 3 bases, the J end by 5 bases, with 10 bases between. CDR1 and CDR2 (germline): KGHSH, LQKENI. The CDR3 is CASSPQDRNEKLFF. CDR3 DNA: TGTGCCAGCTCACCTCAAGACAGGAATGAAAAACTGTTTTTT.

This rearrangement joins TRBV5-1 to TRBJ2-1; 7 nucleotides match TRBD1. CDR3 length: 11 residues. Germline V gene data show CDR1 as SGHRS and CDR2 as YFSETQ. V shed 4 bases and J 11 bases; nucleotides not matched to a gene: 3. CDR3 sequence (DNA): TGCGCCAGCAGCCAGGACAGGCAGCAGTTCTTC. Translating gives CASSQDRQQFF.

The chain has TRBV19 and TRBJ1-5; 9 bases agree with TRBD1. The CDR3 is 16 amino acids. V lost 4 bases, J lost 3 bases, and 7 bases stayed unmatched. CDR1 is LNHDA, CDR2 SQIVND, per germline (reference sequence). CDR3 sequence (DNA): TGTGCCAGTAGTACCACAGGGGGCAATAACAATCAGCCCCAGCATTTT. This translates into CASSTTGGNNNQPQHF.

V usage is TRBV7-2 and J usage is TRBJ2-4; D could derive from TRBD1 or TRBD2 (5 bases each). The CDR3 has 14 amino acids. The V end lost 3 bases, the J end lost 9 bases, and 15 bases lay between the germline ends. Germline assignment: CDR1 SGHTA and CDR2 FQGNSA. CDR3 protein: CASSFAGALGIQYF. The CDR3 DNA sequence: TGTGCCAGCAGCTTTGCCGGGGCACTGGGCATTCAGTACTTC.

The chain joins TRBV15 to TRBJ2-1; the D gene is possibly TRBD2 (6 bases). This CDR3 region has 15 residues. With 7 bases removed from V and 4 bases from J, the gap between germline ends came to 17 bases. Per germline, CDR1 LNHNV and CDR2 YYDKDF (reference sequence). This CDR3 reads CATKSSPGLYNEQFF. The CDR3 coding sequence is TGTGCCACCAAATCCTCCCCGGGACTTTACAATGAGCAGTTCTTC.

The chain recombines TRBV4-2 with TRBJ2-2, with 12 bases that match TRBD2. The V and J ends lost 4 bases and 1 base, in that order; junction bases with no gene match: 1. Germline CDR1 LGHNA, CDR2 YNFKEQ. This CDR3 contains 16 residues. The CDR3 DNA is TGTGCCAGCAGCCTGGGACTAGCGGGGAACACCGGGGAGCTGTTTTTT. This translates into CASSLGLAGNTGELFF.

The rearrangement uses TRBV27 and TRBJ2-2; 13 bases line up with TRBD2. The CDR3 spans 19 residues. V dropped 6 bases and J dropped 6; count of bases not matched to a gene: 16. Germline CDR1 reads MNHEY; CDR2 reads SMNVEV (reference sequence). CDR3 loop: CASSRKYWTSGSYAGELFF. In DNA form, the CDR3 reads TGTGCCAGCAGCCGGAAATACTGGACTAGCGGGAGCTACGCCGGGGAGCTGTTTTTT.

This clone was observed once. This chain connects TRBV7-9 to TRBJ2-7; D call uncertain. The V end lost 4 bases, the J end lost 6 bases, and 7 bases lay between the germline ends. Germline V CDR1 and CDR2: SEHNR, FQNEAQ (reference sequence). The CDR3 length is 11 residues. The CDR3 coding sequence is TGTGCCAGCAGCTCTAGGACCGAGCAGTACTTC. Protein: CASSSRTEQYF.

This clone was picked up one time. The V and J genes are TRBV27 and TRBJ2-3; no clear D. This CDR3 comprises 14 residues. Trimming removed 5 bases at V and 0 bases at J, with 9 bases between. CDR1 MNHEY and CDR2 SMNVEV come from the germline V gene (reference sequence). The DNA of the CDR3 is TGTGCCAGCAGTAAACTAATTAGCACAGATACGCAGTATTTT. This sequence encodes CASSKLISTDTQYF.

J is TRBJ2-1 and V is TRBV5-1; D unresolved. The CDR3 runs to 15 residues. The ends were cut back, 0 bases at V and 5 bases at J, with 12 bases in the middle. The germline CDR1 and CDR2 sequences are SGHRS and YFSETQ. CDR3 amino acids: CASSLGGRFDNEQFF. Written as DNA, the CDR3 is TGCGCCAGCAGCTTGGGTGGTCGTTTTGACAATGAGCAGTTCTTC. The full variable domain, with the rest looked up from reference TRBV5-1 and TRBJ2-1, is KAGVTQTPRYLIKTRGQQVTLSCSPISGHRSVSWYQQTPGQGLQFLFEYFSETQRNKGNFPGRFSGRQFSNSRSEMNVSTLELGDSALYLCASSLGGRFDNEQFFGPGTRLTVL.

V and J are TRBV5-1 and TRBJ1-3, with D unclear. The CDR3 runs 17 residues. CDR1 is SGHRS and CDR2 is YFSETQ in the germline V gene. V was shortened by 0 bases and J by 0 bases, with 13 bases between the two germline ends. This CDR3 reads CASSLDSPAASGNTIYF. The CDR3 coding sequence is TGCGCCAGCAGCTTGGATAGCCCCGCCGCCTCTGGAAACACCATATATTTT.